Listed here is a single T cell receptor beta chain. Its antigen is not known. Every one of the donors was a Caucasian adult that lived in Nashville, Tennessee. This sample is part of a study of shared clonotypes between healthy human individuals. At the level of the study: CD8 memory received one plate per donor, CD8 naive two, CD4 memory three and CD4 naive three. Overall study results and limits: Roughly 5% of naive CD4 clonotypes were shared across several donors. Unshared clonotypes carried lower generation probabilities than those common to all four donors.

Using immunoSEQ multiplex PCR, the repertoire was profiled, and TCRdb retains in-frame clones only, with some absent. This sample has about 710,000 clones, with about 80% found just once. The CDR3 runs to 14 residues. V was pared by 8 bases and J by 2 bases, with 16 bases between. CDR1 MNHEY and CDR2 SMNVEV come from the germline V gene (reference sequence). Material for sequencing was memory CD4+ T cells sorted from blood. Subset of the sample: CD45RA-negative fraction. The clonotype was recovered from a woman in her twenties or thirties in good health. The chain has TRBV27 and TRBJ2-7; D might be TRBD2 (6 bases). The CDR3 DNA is TGTGCCAGCGCGCGGGGAAGGGCTACCTACGAGCAGTACTTC. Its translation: CASARGRATYEQYF.